These T cell receptor beta chains were read from a single sample in a study of shared clonotypes between healthy human individuals. TCRdb's copy holds only in-frame clones and misses some; the assay was immunoSEQ multiplex PCR. The repertoire holds 2 million to 2.5 million clones, with less than 95% as singletons. The sequenced material came from naive CD4+ T cells from PBMCs. The source of these receptors is a man between 18 and 35 years old in good health. Some clones in this sample may be carry-over from other donors' samples. Both conserved end residues are part of each CDR3. D genes are given only for firm matches. Not every row has a clone size; where given, it reads once, few, many or a size class.

CDR3: CASSRGRMGLQETQYF
DNA: TGTGCCAGTAGTAGGGGGCGTATGGGGCTTCAAGAGACCCAGTACTTC
V: TRBV19
size: .
D: .
J: TRBJ2-5

CDR3: CASSLGGTSGSMGAYNEQFF
DNA: TGTGCCAGCAGCTTGGGGGGGACTAGCGGGAGTATGGGAGCCTACAATGAGCAGTTCTTC
V: TRBV7-6
size: .
D: TRBD2
J: TRBJ2-1

CDR3: CASSLGGAETQYF
DNA: TGTGCCAGCAGTTTGGGGGGTGCGGAGACCCAGTACTTC
V: TRBV28
size: .
D: .
J: TRBJ2-5

CDR3: CASSGTHTGELFF
DNA: TGTGCCAGCAGCGGGACTCACACCGGGGAGCTGTTTTTT
V: TRBV2
size: .
D: .
J: TRBJ2-2

CDR3: CASSLPGLEQFF
DNA: TGTGCCAGCAGCCTGCCCGGCCTAGAGCAGTTCTTC
V: TRBV7-9
size: .
D: .
J: TRBJ2-1

CDR3: CASSIDQGTSGSPHNEQFF
DNA: TGTGCCAGTAGTATAGACCAGGGGACTAGCGGGAGTCCCCACAATGAGCAGTTCTTC
V: TRBV19
size: .
D: TRBD2
J: TRBJ2-1

CDR3: CASSLQGAYGYTF
DNA: TGTGCCAGCAGCTTACAGGGGGCTTATGGCTACACCTTC
V: TRBV7-9
size: .
D: TRBD1
J: TRBJ1-2

CDR3: CASTWDRGNTGELFF
DNA: TGTGCCAGCACCTGGGACAGGGGAAACACCGGGGAGCTGTTTTTT
V: TRBV2
size: .
D: TRBD1
J: TRBJ2-2

CDR3: CANSGLAGDTGELFF
DNA: TGTGCCAACTCGGGACTAGCGGGAGACACCGGGGAGCTGTTTTTT
V: TRBV9
size: .
D: TRBD2
J: TRBJ2-2

CDR3: CASSLRLAGYEQYF
DNA: TGTGCCAGCAGCCTCCGACTAGCGGGCTACGAGCAGTACTTC
V: TRBV7-6
size: .
D: TRBD2
J: TRBJ2-7

CDR3: CASSDSAGQPFLYGYTF
DNA: TGTGCCAGCAGTGACTCGGCGGGACAGCCATTTCTCTATGGCTACACCTTC
V: TRBV6-4
size: .
D: TRBD1
J: TRBJ1-2

CDR3: CASSLAEVQETQYF
DNA: TGCGCCAGCAGCTTGGCGGAGGTCCAAGAGACCCAGTACTTC
V: TRBV5-1
size: .
D: .
J: TRBJ2-5

CDR3: CASSEPSGSVYEQYF
DNA: TGTGCCAGCAGCGAACCTAGCGGGAGTGTCTACGAGCAGTACTTC
V: TRBV28
size: .
D: TRBD2
J: TRBJ2-7

CDR3: CSVIPGTGVYEQYF
DNA: TGCAGCGTCATCCCCGGGACAGGGGTCTACGAGCAGTACTTC
V: TRBV29-1
size: .
D: TRBD1
J: TRBJ2-7

CDR3: CASSLDTGDYNEQFF
DNA: TGCGCCAGCAGCTTGGATACGGGGGACTACAATGAGCAGTTCTTC
V: TRBV5-1
size: .
D: .
J: TRBJ2-1

CDR3: CASSTRETQYF
DNA: TGTGCCAGCAGCACCCGGGAGACCCAGTACTTC
V: TRBV6-6
size: .
D: .
J: TRBJ2-5

CDR3: CAWTTGGYEQYF
DNA: TGTGCCTGGACGACAGGGGGCTACGAGCAGTACTTC
V: TRBV30
size: once
D: TRBD1
J: TRBJ2-7

CDR3: CASSLLLSGLAFEQYF
DNA: TGTGCCAGCAGTTTGTTACTATCGGGACTAGCGTTCGAGCAGTACTTC
V: TRBV28
size: .
D: TRBD2
J: TRBJ2-7

CDR3: CASSVSWGYTF
DNA: TGTGCCAGCAGTGTATCGTGGGGCTACACCTTC
V: TRBV28
size: .
D: .
J: TRBJ1-2

CDR3: CASSSLGSNQPQHF
DNA: TGTGCCAGTAGTTCTCTAGGGTCCAATCAGCCCCAGCATTTT
V: TRBV19
size: .
D: .
J: TRBJ1-5

CDR3: CASSLLGGTGYTF
DNA: TGTGCCAGCAGTTTGCTAGGGGGCACTGGCTACACCTTC
V: TRBV28
size: .
D: TRBD1
J: TRBJ1-2

CDR3: CASSSGQGDSNYGYTF
DNA: TGTGCCAGCAGCTCGGGACAGGGGGACTCTAACTATGGCTACACCTTC
V: TRBV7-9
size: .
D: TRBD1
J: TRBJ1-2

CDR3: CASSQDSRGSYGYTF
DNA: TGCGCCAGCAGCCAAGATAGTAGGGGCTCCTATGGCTACACCTTC
V: TRBV4-3
size: .
D: .
J: TRBJ1-2

CDR3: CASQTGISTEAFF
DNA: TGTGCCAGTCAAACAGGGATTTCCACTGAAGCTTTCTTT
V: TRBV19
size: .
D: .
J: TRBJ1-1

CDR3: CASARDREGNTIYF
DNA: TGTGCCAGCGCCCGGGACAGGGAGGGAAACACCATATATTTT
V: TRBV6-1
size: once
D: TRBD1
J: TRBJ1-3

CDR3: CASSFLAGGSFLRGTGELFF
DNA: TGTGCCAGCAGCTTCCTAGCGGGAGGGTCCTTTCTGCGAGGCACCGGGGAGCTGTTTTTT
V: TRBV7-3
size: once
D: TRBD2
J: TRBJ2-2

CDR3: CASSSPWGQGSYEQYF
DNA: TGTGCCAGCAGTTCTCCCTGGGGACAGGGCTCCTACGAGCAGTACTTC
V: TRBV28
size: .
D: TRBD1
J: TRBJ2-7

CDR3: CASSPRMDSEAFF
DNA: TGTGCCAGCAGCCCTAGGATGGACAGTGAAGCTTTCTTT
V: TRBV7-3
size: .
D: .
J: TRBJ1-1

CDR3: CASSLEGHSYEQYF
DNA: TGTGCCAGCAGCTTAGAAGGCCACTCCTACGAGCAGTACTTC
V: TRBV7-9
size: .
D: .
J: TRBJ2-7

CDR3: CASSYLAGYNEQFF
DNA: TGTGCCAGCAGTTACTTGGCAGGGTACAATGAGCAGTTCTTC
V: TRBV6-5
size: .
D: .
J: TRBJ2-1

CDR3: CASSLLGGTYEQYF
DNA: TGTGCCAGCAGCTTACTCGGGGGTACCTACGAGCAGTACTTC
V: TRBV7-8
size: .
D: .
J: TRBJ2-7

CDR3: CATSRDLTEAFF
DNA: TGTGCCACCAGCAGAGATTTAACTGAAGCTTTCTTT
V: TRBV15
size: few
D: .
J: TRBJ1-1

CDR3: CASSRGGTSGNLEQFF
DNA: TGTGCCAGCAGTCGTGGGGGGACTAGCGGGAATCTTGAGCAGTTCTTC
V: TRBV27
size: .
D: TRBD2
J: TRBJ2-1

CDR3: CASSLSPEDEQFF
DNA: TGTGCCAGCAGCTTAAGCCCGGAAGATGAGCAGTTCTTC
V: TRBV7-3
size: .
D: .
J: TRBJ2-1

CDR3: CASSLQGVANEKLFF
DNA: TGTGCCAGCAGTTTACAGGGAGTGGCTAATGAAAAACTGTTTTTT
V: TRBV28
size: few
D: .
J: TRBJ1-4

CDR3: CASSASQETQYF
DNA: TGTGCCAGCAGTGCTTCTCAAGAGACCCAGTACTTC
V: TRBV2
size: .
D: .
J: TRBJ2-5

CDR3: CASSLALKYNEQFF
DNA: TGCGCCAGCAGCTTGGCGCTCAAATACAATGAGCAGTTCTTC
V: TRBV5-1
size: .
D: .
J: TRBJ2-1

CDR3: CASSPMPQGNVPDTQYF
DNA: TGCGCCAGCAGCCCGATGCCACAGGGGAATGTTCCAGATACGCAGTATTTT
V: TRBV4-1
size: .
D: TRBD1
J: TRBJ2-3

CDR3: CAACRGGQPQHF
DNA: TGTGCCGCTTGCAGGGGAGGTCAGCCCCAGCATTTT
V: TRBV28
size: .
D: .
J: TRBJ1-5

CDR3: CASSPGTGTYYEQYF
DNA: TGTGCCAGCAGTCCCGGGACAGGGACCTACTACGAGCAGTACTTC
V: TRBV28
size: .
D: TRBD1
J: TRBJ2-7

CDR3: CASSVGHYEQYF
DNA: TGTGCCAGCAGTGTGGGCCACTACGAGCAGTACTTC
V: TRBV6-1
size: .
D: .
J: TRBJ2-7

CDR3: CASSLSGLEGTGMEAFF
DNA: TGCGCCAGCAGCTTGAGTGGTCTCGAAGGGACAGGGATGGAAGCTTTCTTT
V: TRBV5-1
size: .
D: TRBD1
J: TRBJ1-1

CDR3: CASSVVDNMNTGELFF
DNA: TGTGCCAGCAGCGTAGTGGACAATATGAACACCGGGGAGCTGTTTTTT
V: TRBV9
size: once
D: .
J: TRBJ2-2

CDR3: CASSEGGPQHF
DNA: TGTGCCAGCAGCGAAGGGGGCCCCCAGCATTTT
V: TRBV7-9
size: .
D: TRBD1
J: TRBJ1-5

CDR3: CASRAGLGSANEQFF
DNA: TGTGCCAGCCGCGCAGGACTAGGCTCGGCCAATGAGCAGTTCTTC
V: TRBV6-1
size: .
D: TRBD2
J: TRBJ2-1

CDR3: CASSQDEGLSGTQYF
DNA: TGCGCCAGCAGCCAAGATGAGGGCTTGAGTGGGACCCAGTACTTC
V: TRBV4-1
size: once
D: .
J: TRBJ2-5

CDR3: CASSTAGGYEQYF
DNA: TGCGCCAGCAGTACAGCGGGTGGATACGAGCAGTACTTC
V: TRBV10-1
size: .
D: .
J: TRBJ2-7